These T cell receptor beta chains were read from a single sample in a study of cytomegalovirus exposure and HLA in healthy donors. This table comes from immunoSEQ multiplex PCR, and its TCRdb copy is limited to in-frame clones, with some not included. The profile shows about 360,000 clones, 75% to 90% of them singletons. Material: PBMCs. These receptor sequences come from a woman aged 18 to 35 in good health and CMV-seronegative. Both conserved end residues are part of each CDR3. D genes are given only for firm matches. Clone size is given for some rows only: seen once, a few or many times, or a class if the clone is expanded.

clone_size | j_call | d_call | v_call | cdr3_aa | cdr3_nt
. | TRBJ1-1 | . | TRBV4-1 | CASSPHAGLPEAFF | TGCGCCAGCAGCCCACACGCGGGATTACCTGAAGCTTTCTTT
. | TRBJ1-4 | TRBD1 | TRBV28 | CASSPNPGQAPEKLFF | TGTGCCAGCAGTCCGAATCCGGGACAGGCGCCTGAAAAACTGTTTTTT
. | TRBJ2-7 | TRBD2 | TRBV28 | CASSSTSGTSYEQYF | TGTGCCAGCAGTTCGACTAGCGGTACCTCCTACGAGCAGTACTTC
. | TRBJ1-1 | . | TRBV7-6 | CASSLLQVTEAFF | TGTGCCAGCAGCTTATTACAGGTCACTGAAGCTTTCTTT
few | TRBJ2-7 | TRBD1 | TRBV5-1 | CASSSDRGYEQYF | TGCGCCAGCAGCTCCGACAGGGGCTACGAGCAGTACTTC
. | TRBJ2-6 | . | TRBV5-1 | CASGRGSGANVLTF | TGCGCCAGCGGACGGGGCTCTGGGGCCAACGTCCTGACTTTC
. | TRBJ1-1 | . | TRBV5-1 | CASSLEAGAEAFF | TGCGCCAGCAGCTTGGAGGCAGGGGCTGAAGCTTTCTTT
. | TRBJ2-7 | TRBD1 | TRBV2 | CASRIPGTASYEQYF | TGTGCCAGCAGGATACCCGGGACAGCCTCCTACGAGCAGTACTTC
. | TRBJ1-2 | . | TRBV9 | CASSVEAGLYGYTF | TGTGCCAGCAGCGTAGAGGCAGGCCTTTATGGCTACACCTTC
. | TRBJ1-2 | . | TRBV10-3 | CAISATENYGYTF | TGTGCCATCAGCGCTACAGAAAACTATGGCTACACCTTC
. | TRBJ1-5 | . | TRBV2 | CASSAWGDQPQHF | TGTGCCAGCAGCGCGTGGGGGGATCAGCCCCAGCATTTT
. | TRBJ1-5 | . | TRBV28 | CASSPLGPRQPQHF | TGTGCCAGCAGTCCCCTGGGGCCCCGGCAGCCCCAGCATTTT
. | TRBJ1-5 | . | TRBV4-1 | CASSQRQTSNQPQHF | TGCGCCAGCAGCCAACGACAGACTAGCAATCAGCCCCAGCATTTT
few | TRBJ1-1 | TRBD1 | TRBV30 | CAWSGGQGVRGNTEAFF | TGTGCCTGGAGTGGAGGACAGGGGGTGCGGGGGAACACTGAAGCTTTCTTT
. | TRBJ2-7 | . | TRBV7-6 | CASSRARFSGLYEQYF | TGTGCCAGCAGCCGGGCCAGGTTCTCAGGGCTTTACGAGCAGTACTTC
once | TRBJ1-5 | . | TRBV6-6 | CASSYDRSLQPQHF | TGTGCCAGCAGCTACGACAGGAGTCTTCAGCCCCAGCATTTT
. | TRBJ1-5 | TRBD1 | TRBV11-2 | CASSLGQGPNQPQHF | TGTGCCAGCAGCCTCGGACAGGGACCCAATCAGCCCCAGCATTTT
. | TRBJ2-7 | . | TRBV15 | CATSRDLSDSGYEQYF | TGTGCCACCAGCAGAGATCTATCGGACAGCGGCTACGAGCAGTACTTC
. | TRBJ1-6 | TRBD1 | TRBV19 | CASSIGKTGSSYNSPLHF | TGTGCCAGTAGTATCGGCAAGACAGGGAGCTCCTATAATTCACCCCTCCACTTT
. | TRBJ2-7 | . | TRBV19 | CASSIAYKTYEQYF | TGTGCCAGTAGTATTGCTTACAAAACCTACGAGCAGTACTTC
. | TRBJ1-5 | . | TRBV7-8 | CASSLLGQFSNQPQHF | TGTGCCAGCAGCTTACTCGGACAGTTTAGCAATCAGCCCCAGCATTTT
. | TRBJ1-5 | TRBD1 | TRBV19 | CASSVGQASNQPQHF | TGTGCCAGTAGTGTTGGACAGGCTAGCAATCAGCCCCAGCATTTT
. | TRBJ2-7 | TRBD1 | TRBV28 | CASSMVGQGSNYEQYF | TGTGCCAGCAGTATGGTAGGACAGGGTAGTAACTACGAGCAGTACTTC
. | TRBJ2-7 | . | TRBV11-2 | CASSARGYEQYF | TGTGCCAGCAGCGCAAGGGGTTACGAGCAGTACTTC
. | TRBJ2-7 | . | TRBV7-8 | CASSFLGSLPGEQYF | TGTGCCAGCAGCTTTCTCGGGAGTCTTCCTGGCGAGCAGTACTTC
. | TRBJ2-3 | TRBD2 | TRBV13 | CASSARLAGGGTDTQYF | TGTGCCAGCAGCGCCAGACTAGCGGGAGGAGGAACAGATACGCAGTATTTT
. | TRBJ2-1 | . | TRBV7-2 | CASSLSSVSYNEQFF | TGTGCCAGCAGCTTATCTTCAGTCTCCTACAATGAGCAGTTCTTC
once | TRBJ1-1 | . | TRBV14 | CASSQETVSLYAEAFF | TGTGCCAGCAGCCAAGAAACAGTAAGCCTGTACGCTGAAGCTTTCTTT
. | TRBJ2-3 | TRBD2 | TRBV4-1 | CASSQVSGDTTDTQYF | TGCGCCAGCAGCCAAGTTAGCGGGGACACCACAGATACGCAGTATTTT
. | TRBJ2-3 | TRBD2 | TRBV5-4 | CASSLAGAGTQDTQYF | TGTGCCAGCAGCTTGGCAGGAGCGGGGACCCAGGATACGCAGTATTTT
. | TRBJ2-2 | . | TRBV25-1 | CASSRSRETGELFF | TGTGCCAGCTCCCGTTCTAGGGAGACCGGGGAGCTGTTTTTT
. | TRBJ2-7 | . | TRBV9 | CASSPRTDSYEQYF | TGTGCCAGCAGCCCCCGAACAGACTCCTACGAGCAGTACTTC
. | TRBJ1-5 | . | TRBV19 | CASSHKGSNQPQHF | TGTGCCAGTAGTCACAAGGGGAGCAATCAGCCCCAGCATTTT
. | TRBJ2-7 | TRBD1 | TRBV30 | CARSPQGGEQYF | TGTGCCCGCAGCCCACAGGGGGGCGAGCAGTACTTC
few | TRBJ2-7 | TRBD2 | TRBV4-1 | CASSQEGLAGDEQYF | TGCGCCAGCAGCCAAGAGGGACTAGCGGGAGACGAGCAGTACTTC
. | TRBJ2-1 | . | TRBV14 | CASSQAGVNIYNEQFF | TGTGCCAGCAGCCAAGCGGGAGTGAATATATACAATGAGCAGTTCTTC
. | TRBJ2-7 | TRBD1 | TRBV14 | CASSQLTQGTGVYEQYF | TGTGCCAGCAGCCAACTCACCCAAGGGACAGGGGTCTACGAGCAGTACTTC
. | TRBJ1-2 | . | TRBV5-1 | CASSPLTPDYGYTF | TGCGCCAGCAGCCCCCTCACGCCGGACTATGGCTACACCTTC
. | TRBJ2-5 | . | TRBV19 | CASKGSWGHETQYF | TGTGCCAGTAAGGGTTCGTGGGGCCACGAGACCCAGTACTTC
. | TRBJ2-5 | TRBD2 | TRBV27 | CASSLRGGEETQYF | TGTGCCAGCAGTTTACGGGGAGGGGAAGAGACCCAGTACTTC
once | TRBJ2-3 | TRBD1 | TRBV6-5 | CASSYGTGPSTDTQYF | TGTGCCAGCAGTTACGGGACAGGGCCTAGCACAGATACGCAGTATTTT